A single sample gave rise to the 3 T cell receptor beta chains below, sequenced in a study of cytomegalovirus exposure and HLA in healthy donors. Amplification used 60 Vbeta primers and 13 Jbeta primers. Only in-frame clones appear in the TCRdb table, and some are missing; sequencing was by immunoSEQ multiplex PCR. The sample lists 95,000 to 110,000 clones, 65% to 80% occurring once. The specimen was PBMCs. The receptor source for this set is a male donor in good health and CMV-seronegative.

The chain combines TRBV2 with TRBJ2-5, with 11 bases aligning to TRBD1. The V gene end was trimmed by 4 bases and the J gene end by 5 bases; junction bases not matched to a gene: 3. The CDR3 is made up of 14 amino acids. In germline, CDR1 is SNHLY, CDR2 FYNNEI. CDR3 sequence: CASSAGTGGETQYF. For the CDR3, the DNA is TGTGCCAGCAGTGCTGGGACAGGGGGGGAGACCCAGTACTTC. Looking up the rest from reference TRBV2 and TRBJ2-5 gives the full variable domain: EPEVTQTPSHQVTQMGQEVILRCVPISNHLYFYWYRQILGQKVEFLVSFYNNEISEKSEIFDDQFSVERPDGSNFTLKIRSTKLEDSAMYFCASSAGTGGETQYFGPGTRLLVL.

The V gene is TRBV6-5, the J gene TRBJ2-5, with D maybe TRBD1 (6 bases). The CDR3 covers 12 residues. Trimming took off 10 bases at V and 3 bases at J, with 12 bases between the two ends. Germline V gene data show CDR1 as MNHEY and CDR2 as SVGAGI. This CDR3 reads CATARTEETQYF. The DNA for the CDR3 is TGTGCCACAGCCCGGACAGAAGAGACCCAGTACTTC.

The chain joins TRBV5-4 to TRBJ2-5, with 12 bases lining up with TRBD2. This CDR3 region has 14 residues. CDR1 is SGHNT and CDR2 is YYREEE in the germline V gene (reference sequence). The V gene end was trimmed by 6 bases and the J gene end by 3 bases; junction bases not matched to a gene: 3. The CDR3, as DNA: TGTGCCAGCACTCGACTAGCGGGAGAAGAGACCCAGTACTTC. It is translated as CASTRLAGEETQYF.